This TCR beta chain was profiled in a study of human T cells and chemical hapten exposure listed by TCRdb under 2021. Concerning the study at large: For sensitization, 2% DPC in acetone was applied to a roughly 2 cm by roughly 2 cm area of upper inner arm skin. Throughout the approximately 25-week study period, patients were also given weekly therapeutic DPC doses on the scalp. Patch testing was done on the upper back using Finn chambers containing 0.01% DPC, and results were scored after 6 days according to International Contact Dermatitis Research Group standards. The patient cohort, mostly female, included alopecia areata with under or over 50% scalp involvement, alopecia totalis and alopecia universalis. Libraries were pooled for sequencing, and variation in per-sample TCR yields was attributed mainly to small differences in library volumes within the pool. In alopecia patients, the study followed how the peripheral blood TCR repertoire changed in vivo over primary and secondary sensitization to diphenylcyclopropenone (DPC), a hapten. Blood samples were taken from patients before sensitization (week 0) and at 2, 6 and about 24 weeks after DPC sensitization. For TCR sequencing, blood came from some 31 alopecia patients at anywhere from one to four time points (pre-sensitization, 2, 6 and 24 weeks). Study-level results and caveats: The number of PT1 expanded TCRs positively correlated with patch test score, significant at thresholds 8, 16 and 32 but not 4. The number of TCRs above 1 in 1000 frequency did not change with DPC sensitization; there was no evidence of global repertoire structure alterations. Because every patient had alopecia, a presumed autoimmune disease, the patients' immune response might differ from that of healthy individuals. Repeated subsampling changed both the strength of the expansion versus patch-test correlation and the threshold at which that correlation became significant. Significantly more large CDR3 similarity clusters were formed by expanded TCRs than by pre-sensitization or healthy control sets, consistent with antigen-driven responses.

V lost 7 bases and J lost 8 bases, and the count of bases not matched to a germline gene is 19. The CDR3 starts with the cysteine, ends with the phenylalanine, and has 18 residues. Just CDR3 DNA is preserved here, 54 bases in frame from base 1. Looking up the germline V gene (reference sequence) yields CDR1 SSHAT and CDR2 FNYEAQ. The meaning of the sample's time point label: patch test 2, 6 weeks after DPC sensitization. What this sample's treatment or condition label stands for: therapeutic diphenylcyclopropenone sensitization with weekly scalp DPC. At every patch-test visit, the blood draw took place before the patch test was put on. Patients were eligible if aged 18 to 70, diagnosed with alopecia and judged suitable for DPC therapy, and pregnant patients were excluded. Total RNA was extracted from unfractionated whole blood collected in Tempus Blood RNA tubes. Library preparation employed RACE. This sample was sequenced with a NextSeq 500. During library preparation, unique molecular identifiers were attached to individual cDNA molecules so that TCRs could be counted in a quantitative, reproducible way. Each blood RNA sample was used to sequence both TCR alpha and TCR beta chains. Processing in the source paper ran as follows. Samples had a median of about 90,000 TCRs, with a range from roughly 20,000 to 700,000. V, J and CDR3 annotation of the TCR reads was carried out using the Decombinator software suite. To make PS versus PT1 abundance plots, every sample was subsampled to the same number of TCRs (28,000). TCRs were defined as expanded if absent before sensitization and observed at least eight times at the 2-week time point. TCRdb redid the processing of the public reads, applying fastp at Q25 and MiXCR, and retained in-frame beta chains. Entries are consolidated by CDR3 protein sequence, retaining the most common genes and DNA. The authors' filters were not applied to this entry. The sample contains 75,000 to 90,000 distinct CDR3 sequences, about 10% of them found a single time. About 5% of the sample goes to the ten largest clones.

This clonotype came up a few times. The clone's antigen remains unknown. Base qualities are not recorded, but no much larger clone differs from it by a single base. The TCR comes from a woman aged 45-59 years with alopecia areata. Some clones in this sample may be carry-over from other donors' samples. Recombination linked TRBV7-7 to TRBJ2-4, with 11 junctional bases fitting TRBD2. Specimen: whole blood, collected in connection with sensitization to the hapten diphenylcyclopropenone (DPC). The DNA sequence is as follows: TGTGCCAGCACCACCAAGGGGGGTCCTAGCGGGAGGTTCCACATTCAGTACTTC. Its translation reads: CASTTKGGPSGRFHIQYF.